The clone carrying this T cell receptor (beta chain) was detected a few times. The assay was immunoSEQ multiplex PCR, and TCRdb's table has in-frame clones only and misses some. Of tens of thousands of clones listed, under 95% are singletons. This specimen comes from a study of T cell changes during pregnancy in multiple sclerosis. The receptor comes from a female donor with multiple sclerosis, enrolled in a pregnancy study. The sample comprised PBMCs (not recorded whether the cells were cultured).

The CDR3 nucleotides are TGTGCCAGCAGTGAATTAGGATGGGGGGTTTCCTACGAGCAGTACTTC. It yields the protein CASSELGWGVSYEQYF. The chain joins TRBV6-1 to TRBJ2-7; TRBD2 is a possible D gene (6 bases). V shed 2 bases and J shed 1 base, with 15 bases lying between them. The CDR3 length is 16 residues. From germline, CDR1 is MNHNS and CDR2 SASEGT.